This T cell receptor (beta chain) was sequenced for a study of OX40 agonist ivuxolimab in advanced cancers. Assay used: immunoSEQ multiplex PCR; TCRdb lists only in-frame clones, some missing. This table has 70,000 or so clones, around 88% appearing once. The CDR3 consists of 13 residues. V lost 7 bases and J lost 1, with 10 bases in between. The germline V gene encodes CDR1 SGHTA and CDR2 FQGNSA. V usage is TRBV7-2 and J usage is TRBJ2-5; D gene ambiguous. The clonotype originates from an adult with an advanced solid tumor such as melanoma, head and neck, liver or kidney cancer. The sample here was CD4+ or CD8+ T cells sorted from blood, taken in a trial of the OX40 agonist ivuxolimab. As DNA, the CDR3 is TGTGCCAGCACCGAACTGGTCCAAGAGACCCAGTACTTC. Translating it yields CASTELVQETQYF. The whole variable domain, filled in from reference TRBV7-2 and TRBJ2-5, reads GAGVSQSPSNKVTEKGKDVELRCDPISGHTALYWYRQSLGQGLEFLIYFQGNSAPDKSGLPSDRFSAERTGGSVSTLTIQRTQQEDSAVYLCASTELVQETQYFGPGTRLLVL.